Below are 14 T cell receptor beta chains sequenced from a single sample in a study of technical replicates of blood from a handful of donors. Clones were sequenced by immunoSEQ multiplex PCR, and TCRdb holds only the in-frame ones, with some missing. The sample has under 80,000 clones, around 94% seen once; the top ten hold roughly 0.26%. What was sequenced was T cells isolated from PBMCs. The receptor source for this set is a human donor in good health.

This rearrangement joins TRBV28 to TRBJ2-1; D is undetermined. Germline CDR1 reads MDHEN; CDR2 reads SYDVKM. This CDR3 is 13 amino acids long. Trimming pared 9 bases from V and 0 bases from J, leaving 9 bases between. As DNA, the CDR3 is TGTGCCAGTCGTGAGAGCTCCTACAATGAGCAGTTCTTC. It yields the protein CASRESSYNEQFF.

The rearrangement uses TRBV14 and TRBJ1-4, with 8 bases lining up with TRBD1. The CDR3 is 17 residues long. Germline CDR1 is SGHDN and CDR2 is FVKESK. V lost 4 bases and J lost 0; bases outside the gene matches: 7. In nucleotides, the CDR3 is TGTGCCAGCAGCCCCGACAGGGGAAGTGCAACTAATGAAAAACTGTTTTTT. This sequence encodes CASSPDRGSATNEKLFF. Full variable domain (rest looked up from reference TRBV14 and TRBJ1-4): EAGVTQFPSHSVIEKGQTVTLRCDPISGHDNLYWYRRVMGKEIKFLLHFVKESKQDESGMPNNRFLAERTGGTYSTLKVQPAELEDSGVYFCASSPDRGSATNEKLFFGSGTQLSVL.

This sequence joins TRBV7-6 and TRBJ2-5; no reliable D call. V lost 1 base, J lost 2 bases, and 5 bases lay in between. The germline gives CDR1 SGHVS, CDR2 FNYEAQ. This CDR3 region has 13 residues. CDR3 DNA sequence: TGTGCCAGCAGCTTAGACACACAAGAGACCCAGTACTTC. Protein sequence: CASSLDTQETQYF. Drawing the rest from reference TRBV7-6 and TRBJ2-5, the complete variable domain is GAGVSQSPRYKVTKRGQDVALRCDPISGHVSLYWYRQALGQGPEFLTYFNYEAQQDKSGLPNDRFSAERPEGSISTLTIQRTEQRDSAMYRCASSLDTQETQYFGPGTRLLVL.

This chain joins TRBV27 and TRBJ1-2; TRBD1 matches 11 bases. The trim removed 0 bases at V and 4 bases at J, leaving 1 base unmatched. The length of the CDR3 is 15 residues. CDR1 is MNHEY and CDR2 is SMNVEV in the germline V gene (reference sequence). The CDR3 spells CASSLSGTGGYGYTF. For the CDR3, the DNA is TGTGCCAGCAGTTTATCAGGGACAGGGGGCTATGGCTACACCTTC.

This chain joins TRBV9 and TRBJ1-6, with D possibly TRBD1 on 5 matching bases. Germline V gene data show CDR1 as SGDLS and CDR2 as YYNGEE. The CDR3 has 15 amino acids. V was clipped by 0 bases and J by 10 bases, with 14 bases between them. CDR3 DNA sequence: TGTGCCAGCAGCGTAGCAGCCAGGGTGGGATCACCCCTCCACTTT. Protein product: CASSVAARVGSPLHF.

The genes are TRBV5-1 and TRBJ2-7; D not resolved. The CDR3 covers 13 residues. CDR1 SGHRS and CDR2 YFSETQ come from the germline V gene. V was cut by 5 bases and J by 1 base, with 10 bases left in between. The CDR3 DNA reads TGCGCCAGCAGGGTAGCTGATTCCTACGAGCAGTACTTC. Its protein is CASRVADSYEQYF.

CDR3 amino acids: CASSVDGVLQPQHF. DNA for the CDR3: TGCGCCAGCAGTGTAGACGGAGTCTTACAGCCCCAGCATTTT. The rearrangement links TRBV10-2 to TRBJ1-5; D remains unclear. Germline-derived CDR1 and CDR2 are WSHSY and SAAADI. V lost 4 bases and J lost 7, with 14 bases in between. This CDR3 comprises 14 residues.

The chain joins TRBV5-6 to TRBJ2-7; 8 bases fit TRBD1. The V gene end was trimmed by 7 bases and the J gene end by 3 bases; junction bases not matched to a gene: 15. The CDR3 sequence is 16 residues long. The germline CDR1 and CDR2 sequences are SGHDT and YYEEEE. The CDR3 is CASDLSGGRVDYEQYF. The DNA for the CDR3 is TGTGCCAGCGACCTTTCAGGGGGCCGGGTCGACTACGAGCAGTACTTC.

The chain recombines TRBV7-2 with TRBJ1-1, with 8 bases fitting TRBD1. V trimming: 5 bases; J trimming: 6 bases; junction bases outside the gene matches: 8. This CDR3 is 14 amino acids long. Germline V gene lookup returns CDR1 SGHTA and CDR2 FQGNSA. For the CDR3, the DNA is TGTGCCAGCAGCCCAGGACAGGGAAACCCTGAAGCTTTCTTT. It encodes CASSPGQGNPEAFF.

V and J are TRBV7-9 and TRBJ2-2; the D is unclear. V gave up 4 bases and J gave up 9 bases, with 3 bases separating them. CDR1 and CDR2 (germline): SEHNR, FQNEAQ (reference sequence). The CDR3 has 10 amino acids. CDR3 nucleotide sequence: TGTGCCAGCAGCTCTAGGGAGCTGTTTTTT. Translating it yields CASSSRELFF.

CDR3 in amino acids: CASRLQGEYEQYF. DNA for the CDR3: TGTGCCAGCAGACTACAGGGGGAATACGAGCAGTACTTC. The chain employs TRBV27 and TRBJ2-7, with TRBD1 identical over 8 bases. CDR1 is MNHEY and CDR2 is SMNVEV in the germline V gene (reference sequence). This CDR3 comprises 13 residues. The trim removed 6 bases at V and 4 bases at J, leaving 5 bases unmatched.

V and J are TRBV2 and TRBJ1-4; D ambiguous. Germline V gene lookup returns CDR1 SNHLY and CDR2 FYNNEI. The CDR3 is made up of 13 amino acids. V was shortened by 10 bases and J by 2 bases, with 11 bases between the two germline ends. The CDR3 DNA follows: TGTGCCAACCACGGGTCGACTAATGAAAAACTGTTTTTT. It codes for CANHGSTNEKLFF.

This chain connects TRBV2 to TRBJ1-4; 9 bases align to TRBD1. The junction had 8 bases not matched to a gene; V was cut back by 7 bases and J by 5 bases. The CDR3 is 15 amino acids. The germline gives CDR1 SNHLY, CDR2 FYNNEI. The CDR3 coding sequence is TGTGCCAGCATTGTCACGACAGGGGGGAATGAAAAACTGTTTTTT. Translating it yields CASIVTTGGNEKLFF. Full variable domain (rest looked up from reference TRBV2 and TRBJ1-4): EPEVTQTPSHQVTQMGQEVILRCVPISNHLYFYWYRQILGQKVEFLVSFYNNEISEKSEIFDDQFSVERPDGSNFTLKIRSTKLEDSAMYFCASIVTTGGNEKLFFGSGTQLSVL.

The V gene is TRBV10-1, the J gene TRBJ2-7, with D tentatively TRBD2 (5 bases). Trimming stripped 0 bases from V and 7 bases from J, with 13 bases between. The CDR3 loop spans 14 amino acids. Germline V CDR1 and CDR2: WNHNN, SYGVQD (reference sequence). DNA of the CDR3: TGCGCCAGCAGTGAGTCGTCTAGCTCTGGGGAGCAGTACTTC. As protein: CASSESSSSGEQYF.